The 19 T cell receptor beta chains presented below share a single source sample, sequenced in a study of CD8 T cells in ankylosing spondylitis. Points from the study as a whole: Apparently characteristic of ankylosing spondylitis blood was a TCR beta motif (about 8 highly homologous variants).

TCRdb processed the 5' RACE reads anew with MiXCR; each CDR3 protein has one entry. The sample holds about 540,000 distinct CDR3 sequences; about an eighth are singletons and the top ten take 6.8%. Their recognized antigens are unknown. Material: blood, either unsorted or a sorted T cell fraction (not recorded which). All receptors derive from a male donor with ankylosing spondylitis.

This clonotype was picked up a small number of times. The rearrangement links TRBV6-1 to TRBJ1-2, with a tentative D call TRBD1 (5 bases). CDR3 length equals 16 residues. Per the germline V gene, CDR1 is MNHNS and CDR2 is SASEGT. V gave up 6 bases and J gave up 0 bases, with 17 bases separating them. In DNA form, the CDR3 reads TGTGCCAGCAGCGACGGGGCAGGCCGAGCTAACTATGGCTACACCTTC. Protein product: CASSDGAGRANYGYTF.

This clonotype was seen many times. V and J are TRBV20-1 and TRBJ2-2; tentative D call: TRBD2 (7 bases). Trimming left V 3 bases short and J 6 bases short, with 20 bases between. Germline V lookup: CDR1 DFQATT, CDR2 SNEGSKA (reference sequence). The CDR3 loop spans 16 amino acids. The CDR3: CSASAIRGGRSGELFF. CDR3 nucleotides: TGCAGTGCTAGCGCTATAAGGGGGGGCAGGTCCGGGGAGCTGTTTTTT.

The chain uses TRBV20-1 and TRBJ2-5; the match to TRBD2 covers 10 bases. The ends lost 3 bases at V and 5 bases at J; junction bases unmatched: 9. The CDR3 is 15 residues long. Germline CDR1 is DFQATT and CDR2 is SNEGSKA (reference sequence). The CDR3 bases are TGCAGTGCTAGTATGCTAGCGGGAGTGATGGAGACCCAGTACTTC. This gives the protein CSASMLAGVMETQYF.

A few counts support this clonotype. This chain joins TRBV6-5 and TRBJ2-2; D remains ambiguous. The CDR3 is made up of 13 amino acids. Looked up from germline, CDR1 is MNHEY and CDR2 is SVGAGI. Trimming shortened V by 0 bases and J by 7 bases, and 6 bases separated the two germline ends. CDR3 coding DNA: TGTGCCAGCAGTTACTCGATAAACGGGGAGCTGTTTTTT. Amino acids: CASSYSINGELFF.

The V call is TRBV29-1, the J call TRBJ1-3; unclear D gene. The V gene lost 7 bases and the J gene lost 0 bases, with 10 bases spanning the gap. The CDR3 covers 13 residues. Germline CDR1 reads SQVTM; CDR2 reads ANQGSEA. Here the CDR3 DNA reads TGCAGCGCCCAGACTAACTCTGGAAACACCATATATTTT. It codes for CSAQTNSGNTIYF.

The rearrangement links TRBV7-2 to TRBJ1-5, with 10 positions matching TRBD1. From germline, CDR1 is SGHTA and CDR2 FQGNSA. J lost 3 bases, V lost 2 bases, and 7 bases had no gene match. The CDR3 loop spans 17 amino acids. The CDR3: CASSLMGGQGYNQPQHF. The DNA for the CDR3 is TGTGCCAGCAGCTTAATGGGGGGACAGGGGTACAATCAGCCCCAGCATTTT.

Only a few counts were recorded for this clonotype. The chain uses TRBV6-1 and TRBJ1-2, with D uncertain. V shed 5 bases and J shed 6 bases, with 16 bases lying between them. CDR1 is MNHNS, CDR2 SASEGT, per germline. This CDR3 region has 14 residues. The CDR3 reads CASSPPGSVDGYTF. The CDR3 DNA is TGTGCCAGCAGTCCGCCGGGAAGTGTTGATGGCTACACCTTC.

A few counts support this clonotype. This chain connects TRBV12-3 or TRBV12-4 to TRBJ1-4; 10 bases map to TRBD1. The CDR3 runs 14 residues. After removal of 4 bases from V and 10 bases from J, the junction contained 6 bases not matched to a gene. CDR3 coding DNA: TGTGCCAGCAGTTATGGACAGGGGGACGGAAAACTGTTTTTT. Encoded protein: CASSYGQGDGKLFF.

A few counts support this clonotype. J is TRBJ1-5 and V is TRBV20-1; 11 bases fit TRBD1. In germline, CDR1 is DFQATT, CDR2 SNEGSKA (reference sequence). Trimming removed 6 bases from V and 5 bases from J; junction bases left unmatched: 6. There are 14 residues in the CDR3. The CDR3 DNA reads TGCAGTGCCACTGGACAGGGGGCCTATCAGCCCCAGCATTTT. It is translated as CSATGQGAYQPQHF.

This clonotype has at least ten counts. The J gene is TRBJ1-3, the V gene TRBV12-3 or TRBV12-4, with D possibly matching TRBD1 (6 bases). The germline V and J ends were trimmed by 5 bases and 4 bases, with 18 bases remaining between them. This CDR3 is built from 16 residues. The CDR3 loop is CASSLVGGLGGNTIYF. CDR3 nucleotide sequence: TGTGCCAGCAGTCTCGTTGGGGGCCTTGGGGGAAACACCATATATTTT.

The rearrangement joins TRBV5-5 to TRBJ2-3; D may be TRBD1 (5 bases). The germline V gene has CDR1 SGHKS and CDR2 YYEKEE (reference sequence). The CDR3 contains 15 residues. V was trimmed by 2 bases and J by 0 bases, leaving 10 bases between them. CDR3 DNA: TGTGCCAGCAGCTTTTTAGGGGAAAGCACAGATACGCAGTATTTT. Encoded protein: CASSFLGESTDTQYF.

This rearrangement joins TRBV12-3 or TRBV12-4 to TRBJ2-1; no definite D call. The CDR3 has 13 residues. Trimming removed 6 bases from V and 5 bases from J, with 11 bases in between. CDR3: CASRVGVNNEQFF. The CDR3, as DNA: TGTGCCAGCAGGGTCGGAGTGAACAATGAGCAGTTCTTC.

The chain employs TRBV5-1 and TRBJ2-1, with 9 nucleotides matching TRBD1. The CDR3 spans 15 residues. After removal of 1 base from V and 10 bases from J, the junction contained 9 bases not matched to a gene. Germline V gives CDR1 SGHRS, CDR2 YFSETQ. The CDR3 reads CASSLRDRDMREQFF. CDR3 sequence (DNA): TGCGCCAGCAGCTTGAGGGACAGGGACATGAGGGAGCAGTTCTTC. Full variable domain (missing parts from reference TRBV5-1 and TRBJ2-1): KAGVTQTPRYLIKTRGQQVTLSCSPISGHRSVSWYQQTPGQGLQFLFEYFSETQRNKGNFPGRFSGRQFSNSRSEMNVSTLELGDSALYLCASSLRDRDMREQFFGPGTRLTVL.

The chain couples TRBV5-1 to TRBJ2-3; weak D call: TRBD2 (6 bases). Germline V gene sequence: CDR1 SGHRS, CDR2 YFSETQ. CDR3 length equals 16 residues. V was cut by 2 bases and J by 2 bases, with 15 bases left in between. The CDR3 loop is CASSFSGSTYTDTQYF. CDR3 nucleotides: TGCGCCAGCAGCTTCTCCGGGAGTACTTACACAGATACGCAGTATTTT.

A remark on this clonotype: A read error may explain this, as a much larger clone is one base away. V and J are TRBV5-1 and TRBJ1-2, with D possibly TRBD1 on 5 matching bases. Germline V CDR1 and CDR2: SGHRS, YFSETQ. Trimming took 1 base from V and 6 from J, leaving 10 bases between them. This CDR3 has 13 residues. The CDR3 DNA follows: TGCGCCAGCAGCTTGTTTGCAGGGAATGGCTACACCTTC. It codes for CASSLFAGNGYTF.

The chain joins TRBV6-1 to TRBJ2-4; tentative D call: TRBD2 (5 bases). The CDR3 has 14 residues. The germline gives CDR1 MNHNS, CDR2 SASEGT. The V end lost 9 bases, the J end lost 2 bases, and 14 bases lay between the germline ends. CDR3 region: CASNWSGTKNIQYF. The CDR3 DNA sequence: TGTGCCAGTAACTGGAGCGGAACCAAAAACATTCAGTACTTC.

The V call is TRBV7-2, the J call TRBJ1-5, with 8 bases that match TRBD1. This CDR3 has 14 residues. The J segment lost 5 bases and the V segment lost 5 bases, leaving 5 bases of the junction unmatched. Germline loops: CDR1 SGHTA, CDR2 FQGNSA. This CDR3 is CASSLRQGYQPQHF. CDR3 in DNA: TGTGCCAGCAGCCTCAGACAGGGGTATCAGCCCCAGCATTTT.

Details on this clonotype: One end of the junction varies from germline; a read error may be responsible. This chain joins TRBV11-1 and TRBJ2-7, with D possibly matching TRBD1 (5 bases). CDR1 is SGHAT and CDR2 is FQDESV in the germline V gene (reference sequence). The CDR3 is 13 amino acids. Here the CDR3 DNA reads TGTGCCGGCAGCCTGGGGCTATTTGACGAGCAGTACTTC. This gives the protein CAGSLGLFDEQYF.

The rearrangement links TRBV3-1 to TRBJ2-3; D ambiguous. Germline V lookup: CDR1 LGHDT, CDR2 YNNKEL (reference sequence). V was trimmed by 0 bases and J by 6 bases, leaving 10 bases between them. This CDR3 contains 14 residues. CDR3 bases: TGTGCCAGCAGCCAAGATCTACGGGCGGATACGCAGTATTTT. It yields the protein CASSQDLRADTQYF.